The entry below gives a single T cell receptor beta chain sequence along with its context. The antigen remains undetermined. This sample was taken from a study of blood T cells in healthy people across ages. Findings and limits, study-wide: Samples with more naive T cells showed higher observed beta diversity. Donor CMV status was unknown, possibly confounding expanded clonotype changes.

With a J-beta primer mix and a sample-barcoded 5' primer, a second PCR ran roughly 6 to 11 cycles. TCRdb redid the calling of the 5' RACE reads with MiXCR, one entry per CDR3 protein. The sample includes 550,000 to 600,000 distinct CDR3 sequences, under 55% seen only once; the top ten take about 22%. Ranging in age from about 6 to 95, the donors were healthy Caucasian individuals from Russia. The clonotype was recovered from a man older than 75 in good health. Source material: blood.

The CDR3: CASSHLRGNEQFF. CDR3 nucleotides: TGCGCCAGCAGCCATCTTAGGGGTAATGAGCAGTTCTTC. The chain is built from TRBV4-1 and TRBJ2-1, with D possibly TRBD1 on 5 matching bases. Trimming cost V 3 bases and J 7 bases, with 10 bases left between them. The CDR3 has 13 residues. Looked up from germline, CDR1 is MGHRA and CDR2 is YSYEKL.